The entry below describes one TCR beta chain. There are a few counts of this clone. Its target antigen remains unknown. The input lacks base qualities; no much larger clone sits a single base away. This sample stems from a study of T cell responses to AZD1222 COVID-19 vaccine (TCRdb year 2021). Study-level background: TCR sequencing covered approximately 230 trial participants: 200 to 220 given two doses of AZD1222 and about 26 given two doses of MenACWY control vaccine. Enrollment into the trials was organized by age into subgroups of 18-55, 56-69 and 70-plus years, and those subgroups contained roughly 150, 30 and 60 TCR-sequenced participants, respectively. The paper as a whole reports these results and caveats: After two AZD1222 doses, spike-specific TCR breadth and depth were significantly higher than at day 0 and than in MenACWY recipients. Participants were mostly white British and included more females than males, and it was suggested by the authors that clonal diversity may have been underestimated. CD4 TCRs associated with the vaccine covered the entire spike protein, and the dominant responses were in regions 160-218 and 743-854. Conclusions about previously exposed vaccinees were limited because only six AZD1222 recipients were SARS-CoV-2 seropositive at baseline. Because no day 14 peak-response samples were available, repertoires were characterized only after the peak T cell response. Reportedly, almost half of the unique spike-specific TCRs recognized epitopes lying outside the regions that are mutated in the B.1.351 and B.1.1.7 variants. In the small 56-69-year group, the increase in depth fell short of significance, most likely because of low power.

The CDR3 regions of human TCRbeta chains were analyzed by immunosequencing. For the original study's pipeline: TCRs in the repertoires were compared against a reference library of SARS-CoV-2-specific TCRs that had been generated with the MIRA antigen-specificity platform. Breadth was defined as the fraction of unique TCRs that were SARS-CoV-2-associated. Depth was defined as the fraction of total T cells that were SARS-CoV-2-associated. Using the MIRA data, each spike-specific TCR was assigned both to the spike region to which the TCR was reactive and to a CD4 or CD8 class. Log10-transformed breadth and depth values were compared by one-way ANOVA with Sidak's multiple comparisons tests. The table was pulled from immuneACCESS by TCRdb, which kept in-frame rearrangements only. Such tables lose some clones; where checked, under half of the loss comes from unresolved V genes, and the rest has no known cause. V and J calls and clone size follow that table, whereas D and trimming were derived from the DNA. The sample table contains roughly 150,000 clones; only one count was recorded for approximately 90% of them. The ten largest make up 3% to 4% of the sample.

Via the germline V gene (reference sequence), CDR1 is SGHKS and CDR2 YYEKEE. The CDR3 goes from the cysteine to the phenylalanine over 16 residues. Just CDR3 DNA is preserved here, 48 bases in frame from base 1. V is pared back by 3 bases and J by 7 bases, with 22 bases lying between the germline termini. The time point label, as the study defines it: baseline before first vaccination. The meaning of the sample's treatment or condition label: meningococcal conjugate vaccine given as trial control. Vaccinee samples were obtained from the UK trials COV001 and COV002, which included a single-blind randomized controlled phase 2/3 trial of AZD1222 (ChAdOx1 nCoV-19) in healthy adults. For TCRbeta chain sequencing, PBMC samples from trial participants were taken at day 0 and at day 28 after the second dose.

The TCR comes from an adult in good health. The material sequenced was peripheral blood, taken on day 0 of MenACWY control vaccination. The chain is encoded by TRBV5-5 joined to TRBJ1-1; possibly the D gene is TRBD1, per 6 matching bases. The CDR3 loop reads CASSWTWGRQGIEAFF. The DNA reads as follows: TGTGCCAGCAGCTGGACTTGGGGGAGGCAGGGGATTGAAGCTTTCTTT.